The 20 T cell receptor beta chains below all came from one sample that was sequenced in a study of vaccination and CD4 T cells after COVID-19. The Oncomine TCR Beta short-read assay was applied to DNA of cultured CD4+ T cells. TCRdb analysed the PCR reads with MiXCR anew, one entry per CDR3 protein. The table has roughly 14,000 distinct CDR3 sequences, approximately 48% seen once. Documented treatment: roughly 10-day PBMC culture with coronavirus spike peptide pools or control peptides (ViraFEST assay). These TCRs are of unknown antigen specificity. The starting material was CD4+ T cells from blood, cultured in vitro, obtained before SARS-CoV-2 vaccination. These receptors all stem from a human donor who had recovered from COVID-19.

CDR3 amino acids: CASSDIAGKGTGELFF. The CDR3 DNA reads as TGTGCCAGCAGTGATATAGCGGGCAAGGGGACCGGGGAGCTGTTTTTT. This sequence joins TRBV6-1 and TRBJ2-2, with 7 bases fitting TRBD2. Per the germline V gene, CDR1 is MNHNS and CDR2 is SASEGT. This CDR3 is 16 amino acids long. V was clipped by 3 bases and J by 5 bases; unmatched bases: 9.

V usage is TRBV20-1 and J usage is TRBJ2-3; D is possibly TRBD2 (7 bases). The CDR3 has 16 residues. Germline V gene lookup returns CDR1 DFQATT and CDR2 SNEGSKA (reference sequence). With 0 bases removed from V and 5 bases from J, the gap between germline ends came to 18 bases. The CDR3 DNA follows: TGCAGTGCTAGAGATTGGGGGGGGGCCAGTCAAGATACGCAGTATTTT. This translates into CSARDWGGASQDTQYF.

V is TRBV28 and J is TRBJ1-6, with no clear D. The germline V gene encodes CDR1 MDHEN and CDR2 SYDVKM. CDR3 length: 15 residues. Between the trimmed V and J ends, which lost 5 bases and 2 bases, there was a span of 10 bases. The CDR3 here is CASSLPRAYNSPLHF. The CDR3 DNA reads TGTGCCAGCAGTCTGCCCCGGGCCTATAATTCACCCCTCCACTTT.

The V call is TRBV12-3 or TRBV12-4, the J call TRBJ1-6; the D is unclear. This CDR3 has 13 residues. Between the trimmed V and J ends, which lost 5 bases and 7 bases, there was a span of 9 bases. CDR3 bases: TGTGCCAGCAGTCTAGGACTAAATTCACCCCTCCACTTT. This translates into CASSLGLNSPLHF.

Remarks on this clonotype: A junction boundary mismatches the germline segment, possibly from a read error. This sequence joins TRBV10-3 and TRBJ1-2, with D possibly TRBD1 on 6 matching bases. The CDR3 covers 13 residues. CDR1 and CDR2 (germline): ENHRY, SYGVKD. CDR3 nucleotides: TGTGCCAGCAGTGAAAAGGGGGACTATGGCTACACCTTC. The encoded protein is CASSEKGDYGYTF.

V usage is TRBV6-2 or TRBV6-3 and J usage is TRBJ2-7; 8 nucleotides align to TRBD2. The CDR3 is 11 amino acids. Germline trimming cut 6 bases from V and 7 bases from J; bases unmatched to any gene: 2. The germline V gene has CDR1 MNHEY and CDR2 SVGEGT. This chain's CDR3 is CASRIAGEQYF. The CDR3 DNA reads as TGTGCCAGCAGGATAGCGGGGGAGCAGTACTTC.

This chain uses TRBV7-6 with TRBJ1-6; D ambiguous. V lost 4 bases, J lost 7 bases, and 11 bases lay in between. Per the germline V gene, CDR1 is SGHVS and CDR2 is FNYEAQ. The CDR3 is made up of 14 amino acids. The chain's CDR3 is CASSSTVSNSPLHF. CDR3 bases: TGTGCCAGCAGCTCCACAGTATCCAATTCACCCCTCCACTTT.

In regard to this clonotype: A read error may produce the germline difference seen at one junction end. The chain employs TRBV20-1 and TRBJ1-2; D is unclear. This CDR3 is 14 amino acids long. The germline gives CDR1 DFQATT, CDR2 SNEGSKA (reference sequence). CDR3 sequence reads: CSAREANFQGGYTF. The CDR3 DNA follows: TGCAGTGCTCGAGAGGCCAATTTTCAAGGGGGCTACACCTTC.

The rearrangement joins TRBV18 to TRBJ1-1, with 7 bases that match TRBD1. V was clipped by 2 bases and J by 1 base; unmatched bases: 4. Per germline, CDR1 KGHSH and CDR2 LQKENI. The CDR3 has 15 residues. The CDR3 bases are TGTGCCAGCTCACCAACAGGGGAGGCGAACACTGAAGCTTTCTTT. This encodes CASSPTGEANTEAFF.

This clonotype is categorized as medium-sized. The chain uses TRBV7-2 and TRBJ2-7, with D possibly matching TRBD1 (6 bases). V was trimmed by 0 bases and J by 5 bases, leaving 11 bases between them. This CDR3 comprises 14 residues. Germline V gives CDR1 SGHTA, CDR2 FQGNSA. CDR3: CASSLAAGANEQYF. CDR3 DNA: TGTGCCAGCAGCTTAGCCGCAGGGGCAAACGAGCAGTACTTC.

This clonotype was seen only a few times. The chain joins TRBV7-2 to TRBJ1-2; 7 bases agree with TRBD1. The V gene end was trimmed by 3 bases and the J gene end by 3 bases; junction bases not matched to a gene: 1. CDR1 is SGHTA, CDR2 FQGNSA, per germline. The length of the CDR3 is 13 residues. For the CDR3, the DNA is TGTGCCAGCAGCTTCGACAGGGACTATGGCTACACCTTC. Protein product: CASSFDRDYGYTF.

This clonotype was seen a handful of times. The DNA for the CDR3 is TGTGCCACCAGCTCCGGTCGGCAGGGTGGTCGGGTAGGCTACACCTTC. Protein product: CATSSGRQGGRVGYTF. V usage is TRBV15 and J usage is TRBJ1-2; D might be TRBD1 (5 bases). This CDR3 has 16 residues. Germline V gene data show CDR1 as LNHNV and CDR2 as YYDKDF (reference sequence). V was trimmed by 5 bases and J by 8 bases, leaving 24 bases between them.

The gene calls are TRBV27 and TRBJ1-2; D possibly corresponds to TRBD1 (6 bases). CDR3 length: 14 amino acids. The ends were cut back, 6 bases at V and 6 bases at J, with 17 bases in the middle. Germline lookup yields CDR1 MNHEY and CDR2 SMNVEV (reference sequence). CDR3 protein: CASRFVWGQDGYTF. In DNA form, the CDR3 reads TGTGCCAGCAGATTTGTGTGGGGGCAAGATGGCTACACCTTC.

The rearrangement links TRBV28 to TRBJ1-2; D is perhaps TRBD1 (5 bases). Germline-derived CDR1 and CDR2 are MDHEN and SYDVKM. The CDR3 length is 13 residues. V was clipped by 3 bases and J by 7 bases, with 12 bases between them. CDR3 protein: CASSLQGAVGYTF. Written as DNA, the CDR3 is TGTGCCAGCAGTTTGCAAGGGGCTGTTGGCTACACCTTC.

The J gene is TRBJ2-3, the V gene TRBV20-1, with TRBD2 identical over 9 bases. The germline V gene has CDR1 DFQATT and CDR2 SNEGSKA (reference sequence). With V trimmed by 3 bases and J by 6 bases, 10 bases remained unmatched. The CDR3 is made up of 15 amino acids. In nucleotides, the CDR3 is TGCAGTGCTAGTTTGGTAGCGGGGGCCAGGGATACGCAGTATTTT. Translation: CSASLVAGARDTQYF.

The gene calls are TRBV5-1 and TRBJ1-1; D not resolved. There are 13 residues in the CDR3. V lost 5 bases, J lost 4 bases, and 12 bases lay in between. In germline, CDR1 is SGHRS, CDR2 YFSETQ. The CDR3 reads CASRKAGATEAFF. CDR3 DNA sequence: TGCGCCAGCAGGAAGGCAGGTGCCACTGAAGCTTTCTTT.

The chain uses TRBV27 and TRBJ1-5, with 12 bases matching TRBD1. Per the germline V gene, CDR1 is MNHEY and CDR2 is SMNVEV (reference sequence). V gave up 6 bases and J gave up 5 bases; unmatched junction bases: 11. This CDR3 has 17 residues. The CDR3 is CASRQARDRGPDQPQHF. DNA for the CDR3: TGTGCCAGCAGACAGGCCCGGGACAGGGGGCCGGATCAGCCCCAGCATTTT.

This clonotype was seen a single time. The V call is TRBV6-2 or TRBV6-3, the J call TRBJ2-7; D is undetermined. This CDR3 has 12 residues. Germline lookup yields CDR1 MNHEY and CDR2 SVGEGT. Trimming shortened V by 6 bases and J by 5 bases, and 11 bases separated the two germline ends. CDR3 nucleotide sequence: TGTGCCAGCAGGGAGTCAACCCACGAGCAGTACTTC. Its protein product is CASRESTHEQYF.

This clonotype was detected a few times. The chain has TRBV7-9 and TRBJ1-2, with D possibly TRBD1 on 6 matching bases. CDR3 length: 17 amino acids. The germline V gene has CDR1 SEHNR and CDR2 FQNEAQ (reference sequence). V was clipped by 0 bases and J by 6 bases, with 20 bases between them. The chain's CDR3 is CASSLANNQDSRNGYTF. In nucleotides, the CDR3 is TGTGCCAGCAGCTTAGCGAATAACCAGGACAGCAGGAATGGCTACACCTTC.

V usage is TRBV7-2 and J usage is TRBJ1-2; 8 nucleotides align to TRBD1. CDR1 and CDR2 (germline): SGHTA, FQGNSA. Germline trimming cut 5 bases from V and 8 bases from J; bases unmatched to any gene: 10. The CDR3 is 14 amino acids. The CDR3 protein is CASSHSEQGVGYTF. The CDR3 bases are TGTGCCAGCAGCCACAGCGAACAGGGGGTGGGCTACACCTTC.